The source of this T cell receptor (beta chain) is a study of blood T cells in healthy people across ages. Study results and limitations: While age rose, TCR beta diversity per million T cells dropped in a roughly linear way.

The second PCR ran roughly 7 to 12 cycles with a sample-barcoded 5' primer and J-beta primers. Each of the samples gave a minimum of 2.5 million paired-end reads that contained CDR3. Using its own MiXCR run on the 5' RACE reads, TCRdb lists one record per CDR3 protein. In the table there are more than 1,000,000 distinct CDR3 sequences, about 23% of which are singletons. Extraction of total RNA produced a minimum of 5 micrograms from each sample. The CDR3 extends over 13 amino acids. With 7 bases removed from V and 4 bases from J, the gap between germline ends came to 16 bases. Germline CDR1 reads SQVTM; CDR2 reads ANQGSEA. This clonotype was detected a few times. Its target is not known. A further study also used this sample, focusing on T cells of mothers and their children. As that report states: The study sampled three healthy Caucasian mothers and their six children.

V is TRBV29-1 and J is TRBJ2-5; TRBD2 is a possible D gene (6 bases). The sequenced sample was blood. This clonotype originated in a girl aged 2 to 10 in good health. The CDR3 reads CSGRGRTIETQYF. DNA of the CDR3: TGCAGCGGGCGAGGCAGGACTATAGAGACCCAGTACTTC.